Each of the 17 T cell receptor beta chains below was sequenced from the same sample in a study of blood T cell repertoires in COVID-19. Sequencing used immunoSEQ multiplex PCR; TCRdb keeps in-frame clones, though not all of them. This table holds about 63,000 clones, 88% found once. Sequences were obtained from peripheral blood. The receptors were gathered from a human donor in a cohort sampled during active COVID-19.

V is TRBV28 and J is TRBJ2-1; 9 bases align to TRBD2. Germline CDR1 MDHEN, CDR2 SYDVKM. This CDR3 has 16 amino acids. The ends lost 7 bases at V and 7 bases at J; junction bases unmatched: 14. CDR3 sequence: CASIYPRGGSVNEQFF. The CDR3 region has the DNA TGTGCCAGCATCTACCCGCGGGGGGGAAGTGTTAATGAGCAGTTCTTC. Together with reference TRBV28 and TRBJ2-1, the CDR3 gives the full variable domain: DVKVTQSSRYLVKRTGEKVFLECVQDMDHENMFWYRQDPGLGLRLIYFSYDVKMKEKGDIPEGYSVSREKKERFSLILESASTNQTSMYLCASIYPRGGSVNEQFFGPGTRLTVL.

The CDR3 DNA is TGTGCCAGCAGCCCAAACAGCTCTGGAAACACCATATATTTT. Protein: CASSPNSSGNTIYF. The rearrangement links TRBV7-9 to TRBJ1-3, with no clear D. V lost 5 bases to trimming and J lost 0 bases, with 8 bases between them. This CDR3 is 14 amino acids long. CDR1 and CDR2 from the germline V gene are SEHNR and FQNEAQ (reference sequence).

This clone has a single count. This sequence joins TRBV6-5 and TRBJ2-7; 7 nucleotides agree with TRBD1. The CDR3 contains 13 residues. Germline CDR1 and CDR2: MNHEY and SVGAGI. V gave up 5 bases and J gave up 3 bases; unmatched junction bases: 4. The chain's CDR3 is CASSNYRGYEQYF. CDR3 coding DNA: TGTGCCAGCAGTAACTACAGGGGCTACGAGCAGTACTTC.

The rearrangement joins TRBV7-3 to TRBJ2-5; 9 positions match TRBD1. The CDR3 contains 15 residues. J was trimmed by 4 bases and V by 1 base; bases with no gene match: 4. The germline CDR1 and CDR2 sequences are SGHTA and FQGTGA. The CDR3 reads CASSLMGQGGETQYF. As DNA, the CDR3 is TGTGCCAGCAGCTTAATGGGACAGGGAGGAGAGACCCAGTACTTC.

This chain links TRBV5-1 with TRBJ1-5; TRBD1 matches at 9 bases. CDR3 length equals 15 residues. The trim removed 0 bases at V and 7 bases at J, leaving 5 bases unmatched. Per the germline V gene, CDR1 is SGHRS and CDR2 is YFSETQ. The CDR3 bases are TGCGCCAGCAGCTTGGAGGGACAGGGTGAGCAGCCCCAGCATTTT. It is translated as CASSLEGQGEQPQHF.

This clone was recorded once. The chain uses TRBV7-9 and TRBJ2-1; 12 nucleotides match TRBD2. Germline lookup yields CDR1 SEHNR and CDR2 FQNEAQ (reference sequence). The CDR3 is made up of 15 amino acids. The V gene end was trimmed by 5 bases and the J gene end by 8 bases; junction bases not matched to a gene: 7. CDR3 loop: CASSESSGGAYEQFF. The DNA of the CDR3 is TGTGCCAGCAGCGAATCTAGCGGGGGGGCCTATGAGCAGTTCTTC. Using reference TRBV7-9 and TRBJ2-1 for the parts outside the CDR3, the full variable domain is DTGVSQNPRHKITKRGQNVTFRCDPISEHNRLYWYRQTLGQGPEFLTYFQNEAQLEKSRLLSDRFSAERPKGSFSTLEIQRTEQGDSAMYLCASSESSGGAYEQFFGPGTRLTVL.

The J gene is TRBJ1-6, the V gene TRBV27; 8 nucleotides line up with TRBD1. J lost 11 bases, V lost 7 bases, and 13 bases had no gene match. This CDR3 region has 15 residues. The germline V gene has CDR1 MNHEY and CDR2 SMNVEV (reference sequence). The CDR3 sequence is CASKPVGQGGPPLHF. The CDR3 DNA reads as TGTGCCAGCAAGCCCGTTGGACAGGGTGGGCCACCCCTCCACTTT.

This sequence joins TRBV7-9 and TRBJ2-5; no clear D. This CDR3 is built from 15 residues. The germline gives CDR1 SEHNR, CDR2 FQNEAQ (reference sequence). The V and J ends lost 1 base and 0 bases respectively, with 9 bases between them. The CDR3 loop is CASSLGRSYQETQYF. CDR3 nucleotides: TGTGCCAGCAGCTTAGGTCGGTCGTACCAAGAGACCCAGTACTTC.

The V call is TRBV6-5, the J call TRBJ1-2, with 9 bases fitting TRBD1. V lost 6 bases, J lost 3 bases, and 8 bases stayed unmatched. This CDR3 region has 15 residues. Germline V CDR1 and CDR2: MNHEY, SVGAGI. The CDR3 bases are TGTGCCAGCAGACGGGGACAGGGCAAGGACTATGGCTACACCTTC. Its translation: CASRRGQGKDYGYTF.

The V and J genes are TRBV2 and TRBJ2-7; D is unresolved. Germline lookup yields CDR1 SNHLY and CDR2 FYNNEI. The germline V and J ends were trimmed by 3 bases and 5 bases, with 8 bases remaining between them. CDR3 size: 12 residues. The CDR3 reads CASSDPPDEQYF. The CDR3 DNA sequence: TGTGCCAGCAGTGACCCCCCTGACGAGCAGTACTTC. Full variable domain (remainder filled in from reference TRBV2 and TRBJ2-7): EPEVTQTPSHQVTQMGQEVILRCVPISNHLYFYWYRQILGQKVEFLVSFYNNEISEKSEIFDDQFSVERPDGSNFTLKIRSTKLEDSAMYFCASSDPPDEQYFGPGTRLTVT.

As to this clone: Additional DNA sequences in this sample encode the identical CDR3. As DNA, the CDR3 is TGTGCCAGTAGTATCACAGGGGGGGGCAATCAGCCCCAGCATTTT. Residues: CASSITGGGNQPQHF. The chain joins TRBV19 to TRBJ1-5, with 8 positions matching TRBD1. CDR3 length equals 15 residues. Germline values: CDR1 LNHDA, CDR2 SQIVND (reference sequence). The V and J ends lost 3 bases and 2 bases, in that order; junction bases with no gene match: 3.

The chain links TRBV7-2 to TRBJ2-3; 7 nucleotides align to TRBD2. This CDR3 contains 16 residues. V dropped 6 bases and J dropped 1; count of bases not matched to a gene: 10. Germline assignment: CDR1 SGHTA and CDR2 FQGNSA. DNA of the CDR3: TGTGCCAGCAGAGTCCGCGGCCTAGCGGGCACAGATACGCAGTATTTT. Amino acid sequence: CASRVRGLAGTDTQYF.

J is TRBJ2-3 and V is TRBV7-3; 9 bases are a match to TRBD2. CDR1 is SGHTA and CDR2 is FQGTGA in the germline V gene. The CDR3 sequence is 15 residues long. J gave up 6 bases and V 3 bases, and 7 bases lay outside the gene matches. The CDR3 is CASSLGTSWQDTQYF. CDR3 DNA sequence: TGTGCCAGCAGCTTGGGGACTAGCTGGCAGGATACGCAGTATTTT.

This chain uses TRBV4-1 with TRBJ1-1; TRBD1 might be the D (6 bases). CDR3 length: 16 amino acids. Germline values: CDR1 MGHRA, CDR2 YSYEKL. Trimming cost V 1 base and J 5 bases, with 17 bases left between them. CDR3 sequence (DNA): TGCGCCAGCAGCCAAGGAACAGGGATTAGGGGGACTGAAGCTTTCTTT. Translating it yields CASSQGTGIRGTEAFF.

This clone was detected once. The chain links TRBV4-3 to TRBJ1-6; TRBD1 is a possible D gene (6 bases). The ends were cut back, 4 bases at V and 2 bases at J, with 9 bases in the middle. CDR3 length: 15 residues. CDR1 LGHNA and CDR2 YSLEER come from the germline V gene. The DNA for the CDR3 is TGCGCCAGCAGCCGGACAGACCCCTATAATTCACCCCTCCACTTT. Its translation is CASSRTDPYNSPLHF.

The chain recombines TRBV30 with TRBJ1-3; perhaps TRBD1 as D (6 bases). The CDR3 has 16 residues. Germline values: CDR1 GTSNPN, CDR2 SVGIG (reference sequence). V shed 2 bases and J shed 0 bases, with 14 bases lying between them. CDR3 sequence reads: CAWSPLGRGSGNTIYF. CDR3 coding DNA: TGTGCCTGGAGTCCCCTGGGCAGGGGCTCTGGAAACACCATATATTTT.

The V and J genes are TRBV5-1 and TRBJ2-1; TRBD2 matches at 7 bases. V lost 9 bases, J lost 8 bases, and 14 bases stayed unmatched. CDR3 length: 14 residues. CDR1 and CDR2 (germline): SGHRS, YFSETQ. The CDR3 DNA reads as TGCGCCACCAAGCTTGGATCAGGGAGGGATGAGCAGTTCTTC. Translating gives CATKLGSGRDEQFF.